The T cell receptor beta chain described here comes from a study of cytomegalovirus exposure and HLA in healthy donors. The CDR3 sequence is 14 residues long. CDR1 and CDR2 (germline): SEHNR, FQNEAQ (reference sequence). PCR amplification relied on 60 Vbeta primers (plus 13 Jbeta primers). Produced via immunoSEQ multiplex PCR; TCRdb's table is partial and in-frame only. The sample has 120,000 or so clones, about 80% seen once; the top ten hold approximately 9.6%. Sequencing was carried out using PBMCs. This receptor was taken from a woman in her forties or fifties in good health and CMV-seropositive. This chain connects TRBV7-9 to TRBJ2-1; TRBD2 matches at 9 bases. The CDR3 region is CALSGRSSYNEQFF. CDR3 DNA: TGTGCTCTGAGCGGGAGGAGCTCCTACAATGAGCAGTTCTTC.